Listed below are T cell receptor beta chains from one sample, sequenced in a study of human T cells and chemical hapten exposure. A single record per CDR3 protein comes from TCRdb applying MiXCR to the RACE reads. The data contain tens of thousands of distinct CDR3 sequences, 9.5% to 12% of them singletons. Sequences were derived from whole blood, sampled in connection with sensitization to the hapten diphenylcyclopropenone (DPC). The receptors originated from a woman aged 25 to 39 with alopecia areata. Some clones in this sample may be carry-over from other donors' samples. CDR3s include the opening cysteine and the closing phenylalanine or tryptophan. The D gene is left open where the match is weak. The size field is filled for only some rows; it gives once, few, many or a size class.

J gene: TRBJ1-5
clone size: .
V gene: TRBV6-5
D gene: .
CDR3 protein: CASSAASSGQPQHF
CDR3 DNA: TGTGCCAGCAGCGCTGCCAGCTCGGGTCAGCCCCAGCATTTT

J gene: TRBJ1-6
clone size: many
V gene: TRBV27
D gene: .
CDR3 protein: CASSTQAGSGWYNSPLHF
CDR3 DNA: TGTGCCAGCAGTACCCAAGCTGGGTCTGGCTGGTATAATTCACCCCTCCACTTT

J gene: TRBJ2-5
clone size: many
V gene: TRBV7-9
D gene: .
CDR3 protein: CASSSLLTGAKETQYF
CDR3 DNA: TGTGCCAGCAGCTCCCTCTTGACAGGAGCGAAGGAGACCCAGTACTTC

J gene: TRBJ1-5
clone size: many
V gene: TRBV6-4
D gene: TRBD1
CDR3 protein: CASSERLTGSISTQHF
CDR3 DNA: TGTGCCAGCAGTGAGCGCCTGACAGGGTCAATTTCGACCCAGCATTTT

J gene: TRBJ1-2
clone size: many
V gene: TRBV4-2
D gene: .
CDR3 protein: CASSQEIDSKGGDGYTF
CDR3 DNA: TGTGCCAGCAGCCAAGAAATTGACTCCAAAGGGGGAGATGGCTACACCTTC

J gene: TRBJ2-1
clone size: .
V gene: TRBV5-4
D gene: TRBD2
CDR3 protein: CASSSLAGSSYNEQFF
CDR3 DNA: TGTGCCAGCAGCTCCTTAGCGGGGAGCTCCTACAATGAGCAGTTCTTC

J gene: TRBJ1-2
clone size: few
V gene: TRBV29-1
D gene: TRBD1
CDR3 protein: CSVSTGPHNYGYTF
CDR3 DNA: TGCAGCGTCTCGACAGGGCCCCACAACTATGGCTACACCTTC

J gene: TRBJ1-5
clone size: few
V gene: TRBV7-9
D gene: .
CDR3 protein: CASSPESAGNQPQHF
CDR3 DNA: TGTGCCAGCAGCCCCGAATCTGCAGGTAATCAGCCCCAGCATTTT

J gene: TRBJ1-4
clone size: many
V gene: TRBV11-2
D gene: .
CDR3 protein: CASSGFGTNEKLFF
CDR3 DNA: TGTGCCAGCAGTGGATTCGGGACGAATGAAAAACTGTTTTTT

J gene: TRBJ2-1
clone size: many
V gene: TRBV18
D gene: .
CDR3 protein: CASSPFEERRNNEQFF
CDR3 DNA: TGTGCCAGCTCACCATTCGAAGAGCGCCGAAACAATGAGCAGTTCTTC

J gene: TRBJ1-4
clone size: many
V gene: TRBV28
D gene: .
CDR3 protein: CASSSDGEKLFF
CDR3 DNA: TGTGCCAGCAGTTCGGACGGTGAAAAACTGTTTTTT

J gene: TRBJ2-3
clone size: .
V gene: TRBV5-5
D gene: TRBD2
CDR3 protein: CASSLLTSGTDTQYF
CDR3 DNA: TGTGCCAGCAGCTTGCTTACTAGCGGAACAGATACGCAGTATTTT

J gene: TRBJ1-2
clone size: few
V gene: TRBV4-1
D gene: TRBD1
CDR3 protein: CASSLPQGAGNYGYTF
CDR3 DNA: TGCGCCAGCAGCCTCCCACAGGGGGCAGGAAACTATGGCTACACCTTC

J gene: TRBJ1-5
clone size: few
V gene: TRBV7-9
D gene: .
CDR3 protein: CASSTGSNQPQHF
CDR3 DNA: TGTGCCAGCAGCACAGGTAGCAATCAGCCCCAGCATTTT

J gene: TRBJ1-2
clone size: few
V gene: TRBV7-6
D gene: TRBD1
CDR3 protein: CASSNSDRVGYGYTF
CDR3 DNA: TGTGCCAGCAGCAACTCGGACAGGGTCGGCTATGGCTACACCTTC

J gene: TRBJ2-4
clone size: .
V gene: TRBV27
D gene: .
CDR3 protein: CASGRLPANIQYF
CDR3 DNA: TGTGCCAGCGGGAGGCTACCTGCAAACATTCAGTACTTC

J gene: TRBJ2-7
clone size: few
V gene: TRBV7-2
D gene: .
CDR3 protein: CASLLPDRMAYEQYF
CDR3 DNA: TGTGCCAGCCTGTTACCGGACCGGATGGCCTACGAGCAGTACTTC

J gene: TRBJ2-6
clone size: few
V gene: TRBV27
D gene: TRBD1
CDR3 protein: CASSLFPGQAGANVLTF
CDR3 DNA: TGTGCCAGCAGTTTATTCCCTGGACAGGCTGGGGCCAACGTCCTGACTTTC

J gene: TRBJ1-1
clone size: many
V gene: TRBV24-1
D gene: .
CDR3 protein: CATSGSPGEGNTEAFF
CDR3 DNA: TGTGCCACCAGTGGCTCCCCGGGAGAGGGAAACACTGAAGCTTTCTTT

J gene: TRBJ2-5
clone size: once
V gene: TRBV10-3
D gene: TRBD1
CDR3 protein: CAIGTVETQYF
CDR3 DNA: TGTGCCATCGGGACAGTTGAGACCCAGTACTTC

J gene: TRBJ2-1
clone size: .
V gene: TRBV7-8
D gene: .
CDR3 protein: CASSRGLSRLGHNEQFF
CDR3 DNA: TGTGCCAGCAGCCGTGGACTAAGCCGGTTGGGCCACAATGAGCAGTTCTTC

J gene: TRBJ1-6
clone size: few
V gene: TRBV25-1
D gene: .
CDR3 protein: CASSGQGGTPLHF
CDR3 DNA: TGTGCCAGCAGTGGGCAGGGTGGCACACCCCTCCACTTT

J gene: TRBJ2-5
clone size: .
V gene: TRBV7-2
D gene: TRBD2
CDR3 protein: CASSLVAGKETQYF
CDR3 DNA: TGTGCCAGCAGCTTAGTAGCGGGGAAAGAGACCCAGTACTTC

J gene: TRBJ1-5
clone size: few
V gene: TRBV19
D gene: .
CDR3 protein: CASSTPEGQPQHF
CDR3 DNA: TGTGCCAGTAGTACCCCTGAGGGTCAGCCCCAGCATTTT

J gene: TRBJ1-2
clone size: few
V gene: TRBV5-4
D gene: .
CDR3 protein: CASSLDLIGQEYGYTF
CDR3 DNA: TGTGCCAGCAGCTTGGACCTCATTGGGCAGGAATATGGCTACACCTTC

J gene: TRBJ2-3
clone size: .
V gene: TRBV11-1
D gene: .
CDR3 protein: CASSFSASTDTQYF
CDR3 DNA: TGTGCCAGCAGCTTCTCCGCTAGCACAGATACGCAGTATTTT

J gene: TRBJ2-5
clone size: .
V gene: TRBV27
D gene: TRBD2
CDR3 protein: CASSLLRAGGPETQYF
CDR3 DNA: TGTGCCAGCAGCCTCCTACGAGCGGGAGGCCCAGAGACCCAGTACTTC

J gene: TRBJ2-1
clone size: .
V gene: TRBV5-1
D gene: TRBD2
CDR3 protein: CAGSLAFSGTYNEQFF
CDR3 DNA: TGCGCCGGCAGCTTGGCTTTTAGCGGGACCTACAATGAGCAGTTCTTC

J gene: TRBJ1-2
clone size: many
V gene: TRBV12-5
D gene: .
CDR3 protein: CASGTRNGAEGYTF
CDR3 DNA: TGTGCTAGTGGTACTAGGAATGGGGCGGAAGGCTACACCTTC

J gene: TRBJ2-2
clone size: few
V gene: TRBV27
D gene: .
CDR3 protein: CASSLSKGNTGELFF
CDR3 DNA: TGTGCCAGCAGTTTATCGAAAGGGAACACCGGGGAGCTGTTTTTT

J gene: TRBJ1-5
clone size: many
V gene: TRBV28
D gene: .
CDR3 protein: CASRPSNQPQHF
CDR3 DNA: TGTGCCAGCCGCCCGAGCAATCAGCCCCAGCATTTT

J gene: TRBJ2-5
clone size: many
V gene: TRBV18
D gene: .
CDR3 protein: CASSPRTGQETQYF
CDR3 DNA: TGTGCCAGCTCACCAAGGACGGGTCAAGAGACCCAGTACTTC

J gene: TRBJ2-5
clone size: many
V gene: TRBV2
D gene: TRBD2
CDR3 protein: CASSEVGLAGSKETQYF
CDR3 DNA: TGTGCCAGCAGTGAAGTTGGCCTAGCGGGAAGTAAAGAGACCCAGTACTTC

J gene: TRBJ2-1
clone size: few
V gene: TRBV28
D gene: .
CDR3 protein: CASTLQGNEQFF
CDR3 DNA: TGTGCCAGCACCCTCCAGGGGAATGAGCAGTTCTTC

J gene: TRBJ1-1
clone size: .
V gene: TRBV6-2/TRBV6-3
D gene: .
CDR3 protein: CASFKDGRKTEAFF
CDR3 DNA: TGTGCCAGCTTCAAGGACGGCCGGAAGACTGAAGCTTTCTTT

J gene: TRBJ1-5
clone size: few
V gene: TRBV6-6
D gene: TRBD1
CDR3 protein: CASSRGTGGQPQHF
CDR3 DNA: TGTGCCAGCAGTCGCGGGACAGGGGGCCAGCCCCAGCATTTT

J gene: TRBJ1-2
clone size: few
V gene: TRBV12-3/TRBV12-4
D gene: .
CDR3 protein: CASSPGRDYGYTF
CDR3 DNA: TGTGCCAGCAGTCCGGGCAGAGACTATGGCTACACCTTC

J gene: TRBJ1-6
clone size: many
V gene: TRBV6-5
D gene: TRBD1
CDR3 protein: CASSYLGTENSPLHF
CDR3 DNA: TGTGCCAGCAGTTACCTGGGGACAGAGAATTCACCCCTCCACTTT

J gene: TRBJ2-2
clone size: .
V gene: TRBV12-3/TRBV12-4
D gene: .
CDR3 protein: CASSYRTNTGELFF
CDR3 DNA: TGTGCCAGCAGTTATCGAACGAACACCGGGGAGCTGTTTTTT

J gene: TRBJ1-6
clone size: many
V gene: TRBV5-1
D gene: TRBD1
CDR3 protein: CASSAVGQANSPLHF
CDR3 DNA: TGCGCCAGCAGCGCCGTTGGACAGGCAAATTCACCCCTCCACTTT